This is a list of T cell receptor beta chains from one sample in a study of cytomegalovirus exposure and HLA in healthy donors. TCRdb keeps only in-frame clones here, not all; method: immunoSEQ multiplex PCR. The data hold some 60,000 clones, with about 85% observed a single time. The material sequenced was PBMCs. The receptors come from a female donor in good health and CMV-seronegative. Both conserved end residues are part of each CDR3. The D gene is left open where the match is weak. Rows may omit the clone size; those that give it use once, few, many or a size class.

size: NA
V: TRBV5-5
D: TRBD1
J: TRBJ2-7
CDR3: CASSTPTGTGGGEQYF
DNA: TGTGCCAGCAGCACCCCTACCGGGACAGGTGGGGGCGAGCAGTACTTC

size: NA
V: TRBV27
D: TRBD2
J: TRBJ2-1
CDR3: CASSLIHPSSGGAGNEQFF
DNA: TGTGCCAGCAGTTTGATTCACCCATCTAGCGGGGGGGCCGGCAATGAGCAGTTCTTC

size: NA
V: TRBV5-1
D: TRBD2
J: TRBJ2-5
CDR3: CASSPLGGTSDQETQYF
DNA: TGCGCCAGCAGCCCCTTGGGGGGGACTAGCGACCAAGAGACCCAGTACTTC

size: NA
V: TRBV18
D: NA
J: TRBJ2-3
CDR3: CASSPRLVGADTQYF
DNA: TGTGCCAGCTCACCCCGACTAGTAGGGGCAGATACGCAGTATTTT

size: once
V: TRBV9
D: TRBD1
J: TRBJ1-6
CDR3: CASSVSDRVSSPLHF
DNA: TGTGCCAGCAGCGTGTCAGACAGGGTTTCTTCACCCCTCCACTTT

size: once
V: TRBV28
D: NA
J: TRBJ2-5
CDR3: CASSFPGGETQYF
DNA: TGTGCCAGCAGCTTCCCTGGGGGCGAGACCCAGTACTTC

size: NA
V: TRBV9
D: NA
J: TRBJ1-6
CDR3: CASSEIGAFPLHF
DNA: TGTGCCAGCAGCGAAATAGGAGCCTTCCCCCTCCACTTT

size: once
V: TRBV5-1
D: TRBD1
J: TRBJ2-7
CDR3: CASSTPRDSGSYEQYF
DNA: TGCGCCAGCAGCACCCCCCGGGACAGCGGCTCCTACGAGCAGTACTTC

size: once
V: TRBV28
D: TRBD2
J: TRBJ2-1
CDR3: CASSLVGGAYNEQFF
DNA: TGTGCCAGCAGTTTAGTGGGAGGGGCCTACAATGAGCAGTTCTTC

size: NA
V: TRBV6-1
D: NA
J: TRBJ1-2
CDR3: CASSDTGISYGYTF
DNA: TGTGCCAGCAGCGATACGGGGATTAGCTATGGCTACACCTTC